This T cell receptor beta chain was retrieved from a study of blood T cell repertoires in COVID-19. Overall study context: Sample material is recorded as cDNA or gDNA derived from T cells, B-cell-depleted T cells, or PBMCs.

The germline gives CDR1 ENHRY, CDR2 SYGVKD. The CDR3 consists of 15 residues. V lost 6 bases to trimming and J lost 5 bases, with 14 bases between them. Profiled with immunoSEQ multiplex PCR; TCRdb holds only in-frame clones, not every one. The sample has 200,000 to 300,000 clones, around 89% seen once. The specimen sequenced was peripheral blood. The V call is TRBV10-3, the J call TRBJ1-6; no reliable D call. The sequence was collected from a woman aged 30 to 39 with COVID-19, enrolled during active disease. Here the CDR3 DNA reads TGTGCCATCAGCCCCAGCGAGGGTAATAATTCACCCCTCCACTTT. This translates into CAISPSEGNNSPLHF.